The subject of this entry is one T cell receptor beta chain. From the 5' RACE reads, TCRdb called clonotypes with MiXCR, one entry per CDR3 protein. The data contain 75,000 to 80,000 distinct CDR3 sequences, 11% of them singletons. This sample is part of a study of early T cells in non-severe SARS-CoV-2 infection. V was clipped by 6 bases and J by 7 bases; unmatched bases: 11. The V gene's germline CDR1 is DFQATT and CDR2 SNEGSKA (reference sequence). This CDR3 comprises 15 residues. The sequence was obtained from an adult who was a healthcare worker with PCR-confirmed SARS-CoV-2 infection or an uninfected control (not recorded which). The V call is TRBV20-1, the J call TRBJ2-1; 11 bases line up with TRBD1. Specimen: whole blood, collected at baseline. CDR3 sequence (DNA): TGCAGTGCGCAGAGACACGGGACAGGGGGTAATGAGCAGTTCTTC. Translating it yields CSAQRHGTGGNEQFF.